The 2 T cell receptor beta chains presented below share a single source sample, sequenced in a study of T cells in Graves' hyperthyroidism and ophthalmopathy. Amplification yielded TCR beta CDR3 regions, with RNA transcripts as the source. The primer set for the first-round RT-PCR of the TCR CDR3 was HTBI. TCRdb re-called the multiplex PCR reads through MiXCR, storing one row per CDR3 protein. The sample lists 250,000 to 300,000 distinct CDR3 sequences, roughly 19% occurring once. Source material: blood. These receptors were collected from a middle-aged man with Graves' ophthalmopathy.

This clonotype showed up many times. This chain uses TRBV11-2 with TRBJ2-2; 8 bases line up with TRBD2. Germline trimming cut 1 base from V and 4 bases from J; bases unmatched to any gene: 5. Germline assignment: CDR1 SGHAT and CDR2 FQNNGV. The CDR3 runs 16 residues. The CDR3 spells CASSLAIGRATGELFF. The CDR3 nucleotides read TGTGCCAGCAGCTTAGCGATCGGGAGGGCCACCGGGGAGCTGTTTTTT.

This clonotype was observed at least ten times. The chain combines TRBV3-1 with TRBJ1-1; no clear D. Between the trimmed V and J ends, which lost 4 bases and 1 base, there was a span of 13 bases. CDR1 is LGHDT and CDR2 is YNNKEL in the germline V gene (reference sequence). The CDR3 covers 15 residues. CDR3 region: CASSPRAGRNTEAFF. In DNA form, the CDR3 reads TGTGCCAGCAGCCCCCGGGCGGGAAGGAACACTGAAGCTTTCTTT.